Listed here is a single TCR beta chain. What it binds is not known. This record comes from a study of graft-versus-host responses after intestinal transplantation. About the research overall: The recipients all started with anti-thymocyte globulin induction and then took tacrolimus and steroids for 3 to 4 years.

Germline CDR1 is SGDLS and CDR2 is YYNGEE. Trimming left V 0 bases short and J 0 bases short, with 8 bases between. The length of the CDR3 is 15 residues. Bone marrow obtained following transplant was drawn from the posterior iliac crest or from another site. TCRdb keeps only in-frame clones here, not all; method: immunoSEQ multiplex PCR. The table includes around 16,000 clones, about 90% detected once. Study-wide findings and caveats: Peak circulating GvH clone levels tracked with early post-transplant HvG declines. Among recipient marrow samples, GvH clones were found; some appeared first in ileum or blood.

The clonotype was recovered from a human patient who received an intestinal transplant, so some T cells may come from the graft donor. The starting material was bone marrow, obtained approximately 130 days after intestinal transplantation. This chain connects TRBV9 to TRBJ2-3, with D possibly matching TRBD2 (5 bases). CDR3 sequence: CASSVDEGSTDTQYF. The CDR3, as DNA: TGTGCCAGCAGCGTAGATGAGGGAAGCACAGATACGCAGTATTTT.